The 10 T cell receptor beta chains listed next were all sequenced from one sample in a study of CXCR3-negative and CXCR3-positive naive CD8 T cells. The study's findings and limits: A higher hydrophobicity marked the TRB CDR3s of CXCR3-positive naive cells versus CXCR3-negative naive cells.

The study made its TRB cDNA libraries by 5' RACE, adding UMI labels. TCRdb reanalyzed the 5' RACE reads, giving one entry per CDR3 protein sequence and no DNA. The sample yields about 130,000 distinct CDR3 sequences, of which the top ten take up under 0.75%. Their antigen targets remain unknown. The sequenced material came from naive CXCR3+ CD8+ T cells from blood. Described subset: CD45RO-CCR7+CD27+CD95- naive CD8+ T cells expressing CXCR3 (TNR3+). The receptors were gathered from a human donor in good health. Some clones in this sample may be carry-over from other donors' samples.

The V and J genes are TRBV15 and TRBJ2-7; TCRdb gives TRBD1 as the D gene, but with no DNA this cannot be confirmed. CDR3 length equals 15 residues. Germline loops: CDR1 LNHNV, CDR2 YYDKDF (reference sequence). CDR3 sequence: CATSTHRDRGHEQYF.

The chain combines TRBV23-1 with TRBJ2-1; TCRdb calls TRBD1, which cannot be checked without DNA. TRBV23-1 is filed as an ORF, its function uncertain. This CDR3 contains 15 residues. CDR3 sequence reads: CASSRRDSNYNEQFF.

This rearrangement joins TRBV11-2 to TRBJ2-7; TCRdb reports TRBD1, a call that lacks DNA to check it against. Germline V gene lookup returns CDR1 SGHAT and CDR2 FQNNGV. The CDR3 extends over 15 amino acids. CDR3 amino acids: CASSRRQGIYYEQYF.

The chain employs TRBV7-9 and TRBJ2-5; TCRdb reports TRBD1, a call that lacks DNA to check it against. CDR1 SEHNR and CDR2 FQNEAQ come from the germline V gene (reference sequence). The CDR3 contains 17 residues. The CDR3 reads CASSLRGEGSIQETQYF. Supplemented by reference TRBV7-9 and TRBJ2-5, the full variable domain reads DTGVSQNPRHKITKRGQNVTFRCDPISEHNRLYWYRQTLGQGPEFLTYFQNEAQLEKSRLLSDRFSAERPKGSFSTLEIQRTEQGDSAMYLCASSLRGEGSIQETQYFGPGTRLLVL.

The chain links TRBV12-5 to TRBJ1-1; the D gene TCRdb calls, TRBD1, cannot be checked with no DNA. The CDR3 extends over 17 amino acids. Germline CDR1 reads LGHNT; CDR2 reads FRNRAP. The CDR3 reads CASGWVPGGQWNTEAFF.

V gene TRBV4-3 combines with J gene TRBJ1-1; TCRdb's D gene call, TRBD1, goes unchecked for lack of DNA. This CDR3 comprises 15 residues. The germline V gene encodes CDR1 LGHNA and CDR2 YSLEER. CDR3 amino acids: CASSQDRQGNTEAFF.

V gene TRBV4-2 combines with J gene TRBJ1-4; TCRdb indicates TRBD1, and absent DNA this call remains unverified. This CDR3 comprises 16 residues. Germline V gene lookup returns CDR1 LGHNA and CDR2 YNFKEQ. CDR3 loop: CASFPSLDRAHEKLFF.

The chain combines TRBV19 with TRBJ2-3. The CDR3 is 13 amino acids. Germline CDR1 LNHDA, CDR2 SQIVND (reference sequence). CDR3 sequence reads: CASSRGVTDTQYF.

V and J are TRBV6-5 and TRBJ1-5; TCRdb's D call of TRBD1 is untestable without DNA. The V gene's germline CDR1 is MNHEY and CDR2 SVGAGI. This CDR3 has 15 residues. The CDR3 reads CASSTTGGYNQPQHF.

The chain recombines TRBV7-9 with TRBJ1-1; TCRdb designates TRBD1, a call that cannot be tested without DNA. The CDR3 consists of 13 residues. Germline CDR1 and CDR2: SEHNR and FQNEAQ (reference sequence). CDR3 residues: CASSGQGRGEAFF.